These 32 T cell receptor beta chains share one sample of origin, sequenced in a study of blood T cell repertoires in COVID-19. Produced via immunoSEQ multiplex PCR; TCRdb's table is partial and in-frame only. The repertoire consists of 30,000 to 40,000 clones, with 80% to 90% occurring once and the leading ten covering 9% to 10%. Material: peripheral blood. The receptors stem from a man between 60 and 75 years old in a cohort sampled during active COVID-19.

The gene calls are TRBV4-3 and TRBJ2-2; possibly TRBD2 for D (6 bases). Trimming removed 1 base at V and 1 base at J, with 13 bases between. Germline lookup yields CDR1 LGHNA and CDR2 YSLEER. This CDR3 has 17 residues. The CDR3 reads CASSQGLLALNTGELFF. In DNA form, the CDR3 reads TGCGCCAGCAGCCAAGGTTTACTAGCACTGAACACCGGGGAGCTGTTTTTT.

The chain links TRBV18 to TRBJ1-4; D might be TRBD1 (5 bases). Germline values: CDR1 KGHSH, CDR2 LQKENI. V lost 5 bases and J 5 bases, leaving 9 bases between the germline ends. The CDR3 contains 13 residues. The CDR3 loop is CASSNGANEKLFF. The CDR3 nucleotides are TGTGCCAGCTCAAATGGGGCAAATGAAAAACTGTTTTTT.

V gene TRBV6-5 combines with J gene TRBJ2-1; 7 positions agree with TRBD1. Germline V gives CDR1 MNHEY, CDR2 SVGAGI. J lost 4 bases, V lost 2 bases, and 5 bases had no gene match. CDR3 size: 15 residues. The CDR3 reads CASSYVRGPYNEQFF. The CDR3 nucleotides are TGTGCCAGCAGTTACGTAAGGGGGCCATACAATGAGCAGTTCTTC.

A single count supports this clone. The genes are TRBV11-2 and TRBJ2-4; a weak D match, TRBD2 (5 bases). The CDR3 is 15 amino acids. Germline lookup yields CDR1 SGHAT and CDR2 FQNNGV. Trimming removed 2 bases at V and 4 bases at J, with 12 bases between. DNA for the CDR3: TGTGCCAGCAGCTTATCGTGGTCGGGGAAAAACATTCAGTACTTC. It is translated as CASSLSWSGKNIQYF.

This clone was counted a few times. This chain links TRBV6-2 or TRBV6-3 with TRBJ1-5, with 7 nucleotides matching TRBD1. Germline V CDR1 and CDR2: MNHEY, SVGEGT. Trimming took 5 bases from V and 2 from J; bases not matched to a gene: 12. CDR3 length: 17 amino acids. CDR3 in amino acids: CASSPHGTASGNQPQHF. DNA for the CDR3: TGTGCCAGCAGTCCCCATGGGACAGCTTCGGGCAATCAGCCCCAGCATTTT.

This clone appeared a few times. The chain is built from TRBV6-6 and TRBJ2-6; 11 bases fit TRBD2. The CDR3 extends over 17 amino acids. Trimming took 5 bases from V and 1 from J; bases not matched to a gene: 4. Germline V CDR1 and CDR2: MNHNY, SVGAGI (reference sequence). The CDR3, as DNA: TGTGCCAGCAGTCTTCGACTAGCGGGGTCTGGGGCCAACGTCCTGACTTTC. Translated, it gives CASSLRLAGSGANVLTF.

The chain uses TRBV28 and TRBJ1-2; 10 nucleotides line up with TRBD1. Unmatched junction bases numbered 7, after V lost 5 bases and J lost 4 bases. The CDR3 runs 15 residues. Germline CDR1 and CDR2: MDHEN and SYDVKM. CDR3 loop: CASSADRGRPYGYTF. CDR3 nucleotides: TGTGCCAGCAGTGCAGACAGGGGGCGGCCCTATGGCTACACCTTC.

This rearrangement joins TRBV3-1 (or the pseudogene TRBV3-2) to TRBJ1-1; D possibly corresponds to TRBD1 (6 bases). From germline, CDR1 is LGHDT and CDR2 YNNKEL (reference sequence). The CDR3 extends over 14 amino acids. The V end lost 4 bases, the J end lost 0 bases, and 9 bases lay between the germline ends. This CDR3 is CASSRQVMNTEAFF. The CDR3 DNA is TGTGCCAGCAGCCGACAGGTCATGAACACTGAAGCTTTCTTT.

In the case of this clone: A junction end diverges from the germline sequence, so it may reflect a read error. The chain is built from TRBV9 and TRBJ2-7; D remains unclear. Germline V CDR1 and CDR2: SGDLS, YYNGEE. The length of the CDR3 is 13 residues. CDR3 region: CASSVALSSEQYF. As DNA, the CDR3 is TGTGCCAGCAGCGTAGCTCTATCCTCCGAGCAGTACTTC.

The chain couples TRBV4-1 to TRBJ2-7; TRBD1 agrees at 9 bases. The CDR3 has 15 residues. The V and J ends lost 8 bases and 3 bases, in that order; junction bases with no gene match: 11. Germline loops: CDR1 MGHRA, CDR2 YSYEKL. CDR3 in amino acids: CASGRAGQGIYEQYF. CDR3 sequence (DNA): TGCGCCAGCGGGAGGGCGGGACAGGGCATCTACGAGCAGTACTTC.

Written as DNA, the CDR3 is TGTGCCAGCAGCCAAGTCGGCGGGGGGGCCTTCAATGAGCAGTTCTTC. The encoded protein is CASSQVGGGAFNEQFF. The rearrangement uses TRBV14 and TRBJ2-1; 9 positions agree with TRBD2. Per the germline V gene, CDR1 is SGHDN and CDR2 is FVKESK. V lost 1 base and J lost 6; bases outside the gene matches: 7. This CDR3 comprises 16 residues.

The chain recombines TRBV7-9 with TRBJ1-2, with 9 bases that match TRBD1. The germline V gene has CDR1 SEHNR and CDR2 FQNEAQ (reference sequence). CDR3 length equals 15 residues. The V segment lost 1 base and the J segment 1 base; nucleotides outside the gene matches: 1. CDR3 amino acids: CASSLGTGDNYGYTF. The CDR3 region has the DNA TGTGCCAGCAGCTTAGGGACAGGGGATAACTATGGCTACACCTTC.

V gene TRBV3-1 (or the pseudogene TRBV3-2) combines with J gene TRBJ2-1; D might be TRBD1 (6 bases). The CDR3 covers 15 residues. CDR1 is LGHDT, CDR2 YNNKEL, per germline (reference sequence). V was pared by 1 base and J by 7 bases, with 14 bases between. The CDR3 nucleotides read TGTGCCAGCAGCCAAGGGATCGGGCAGGGGAATGAGCAGTTCTTC. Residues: CASSQGIGQGNEQFF.

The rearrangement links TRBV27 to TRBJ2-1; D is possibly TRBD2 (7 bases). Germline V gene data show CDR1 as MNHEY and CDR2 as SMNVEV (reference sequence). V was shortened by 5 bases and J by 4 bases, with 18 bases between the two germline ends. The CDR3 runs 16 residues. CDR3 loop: CASSPTGGGKYNEQFF. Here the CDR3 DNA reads TGTGCCAGCAGTCCCACTGGCGGGGGCAAGTACAATGAGCAGTTCTTC.

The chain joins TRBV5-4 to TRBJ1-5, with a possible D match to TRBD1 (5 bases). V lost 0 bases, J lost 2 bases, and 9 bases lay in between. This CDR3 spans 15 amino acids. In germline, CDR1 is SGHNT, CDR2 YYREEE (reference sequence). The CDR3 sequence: CASSLAPTGNQPQHF. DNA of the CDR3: TGTGCCAGCAGCTTGGCTCCGACAGGCAATCAGCCCCAGCATTTT.

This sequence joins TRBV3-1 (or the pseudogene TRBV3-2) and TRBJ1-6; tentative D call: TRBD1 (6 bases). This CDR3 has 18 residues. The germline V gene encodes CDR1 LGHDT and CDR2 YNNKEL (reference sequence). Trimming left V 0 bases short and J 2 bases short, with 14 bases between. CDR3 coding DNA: TGTGCCAGCAGCCAAGATCGCCAAGGGGGACCCTATAATTCACCCCTCCACTTT. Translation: CASSQDRQGGPYNSPLHF.

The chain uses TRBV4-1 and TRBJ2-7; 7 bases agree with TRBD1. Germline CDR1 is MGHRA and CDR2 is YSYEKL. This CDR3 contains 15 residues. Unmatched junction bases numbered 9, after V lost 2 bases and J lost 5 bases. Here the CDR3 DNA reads TGCGCCAGCAGCCAATTCACTACAGGGGACCACGAGCAGTACTTC. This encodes CASSQFTTGDHEQYF.

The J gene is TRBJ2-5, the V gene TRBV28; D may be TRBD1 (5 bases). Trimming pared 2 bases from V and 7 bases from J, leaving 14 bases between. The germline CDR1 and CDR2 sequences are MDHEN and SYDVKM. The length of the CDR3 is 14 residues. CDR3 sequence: CASSLRGFSTTQYF. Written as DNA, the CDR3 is TGTGCCAGCAGTTTAAGGGGCTTTTCGACGACCCAGTACTTC.

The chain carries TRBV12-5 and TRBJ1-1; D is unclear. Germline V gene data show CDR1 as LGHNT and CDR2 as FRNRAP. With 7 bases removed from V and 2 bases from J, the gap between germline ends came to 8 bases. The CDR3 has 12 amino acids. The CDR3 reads CASVVGNTEAFF. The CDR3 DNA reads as TGTGCTAGTGTGGTGGGCAACACTGAAGCTTTCTTT.

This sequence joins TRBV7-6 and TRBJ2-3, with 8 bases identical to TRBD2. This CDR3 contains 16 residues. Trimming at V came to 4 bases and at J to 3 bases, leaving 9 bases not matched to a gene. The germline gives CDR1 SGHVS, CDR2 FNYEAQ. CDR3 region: CASSSLAGPGTDTQYF. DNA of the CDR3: TGTGCCAGCAGCTCCCTAGCGGGCCCTGGGACAGATACGCAGTATTTT.

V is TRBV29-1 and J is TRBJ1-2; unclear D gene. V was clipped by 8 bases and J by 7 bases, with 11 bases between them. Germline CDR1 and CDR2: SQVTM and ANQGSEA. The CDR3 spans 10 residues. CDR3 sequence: CSTSSGGYTF. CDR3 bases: TGCAGCACTTCCTCGGGTGGCTACACCTTC.

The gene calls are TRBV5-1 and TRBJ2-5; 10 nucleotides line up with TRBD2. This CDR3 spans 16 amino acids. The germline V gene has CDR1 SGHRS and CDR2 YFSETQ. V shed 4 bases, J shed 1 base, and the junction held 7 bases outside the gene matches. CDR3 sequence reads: CASSLGTSATQETQYF. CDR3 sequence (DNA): TGCGCCAGCAGCCTGGGGACTAGCGCAACCCAAGAGACCCAGTACTTC.

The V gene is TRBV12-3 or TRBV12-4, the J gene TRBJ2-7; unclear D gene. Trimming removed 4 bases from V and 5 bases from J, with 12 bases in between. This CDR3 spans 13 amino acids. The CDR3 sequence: CASSSPQNNEQYF. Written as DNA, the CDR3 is TGTGCCAGCAGTTCACCCCAGAATAACGAGCAGTACTTC.

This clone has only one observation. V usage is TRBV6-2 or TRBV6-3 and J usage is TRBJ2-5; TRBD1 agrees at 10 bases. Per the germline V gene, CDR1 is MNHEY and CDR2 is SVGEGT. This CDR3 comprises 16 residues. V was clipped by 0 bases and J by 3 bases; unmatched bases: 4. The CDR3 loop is CASSYSGGTGEETQYF. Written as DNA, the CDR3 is TGTGCCAGCAGTTACTCGGGGGGGACAGGGGAAGAGACCCAGTACTTC.

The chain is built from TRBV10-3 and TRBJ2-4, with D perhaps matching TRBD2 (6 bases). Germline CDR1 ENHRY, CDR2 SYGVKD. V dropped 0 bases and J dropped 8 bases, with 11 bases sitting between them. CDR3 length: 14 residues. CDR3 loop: CAISESGTGDIQYF. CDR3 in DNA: TGTGCCATCAGTGAGTCCGGAACGGGAGACATTCAGTACTTC.

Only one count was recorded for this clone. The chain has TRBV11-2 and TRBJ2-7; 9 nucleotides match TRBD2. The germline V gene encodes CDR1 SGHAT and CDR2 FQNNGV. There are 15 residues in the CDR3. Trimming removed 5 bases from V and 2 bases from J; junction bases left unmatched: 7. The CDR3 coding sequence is TGTGCCAGCAGCGCTAGCGGGGCCCCTACCTACGAGCAGTACTTC. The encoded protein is CASSASGAPTYEQYF.

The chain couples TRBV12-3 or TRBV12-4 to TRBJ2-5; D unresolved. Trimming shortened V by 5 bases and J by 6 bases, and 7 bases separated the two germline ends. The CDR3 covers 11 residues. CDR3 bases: TGTGCCAGCAGTCCCTCCCAGACCCAGTACTTC. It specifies CASSPSQTQYF.

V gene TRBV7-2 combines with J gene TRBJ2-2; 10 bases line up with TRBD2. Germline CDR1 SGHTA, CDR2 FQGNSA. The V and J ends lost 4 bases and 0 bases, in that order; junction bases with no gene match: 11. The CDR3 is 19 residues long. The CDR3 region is CASSYPSLAGAPNTGELFF. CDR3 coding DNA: TGTGCCAGCAGCTACCCCTCCCTAGCGGGGGCTCCGAACACCGGGGAGCTGTTTTTT.

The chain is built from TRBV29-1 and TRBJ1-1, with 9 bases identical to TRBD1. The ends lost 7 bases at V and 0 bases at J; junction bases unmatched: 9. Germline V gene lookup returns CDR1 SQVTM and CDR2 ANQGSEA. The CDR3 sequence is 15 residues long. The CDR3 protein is CSAEPQGALNTEAFF. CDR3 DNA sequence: TGCAGCGCGGAACCACAGGGGGCCTTGAACACTGAAGCTTTCTTT.

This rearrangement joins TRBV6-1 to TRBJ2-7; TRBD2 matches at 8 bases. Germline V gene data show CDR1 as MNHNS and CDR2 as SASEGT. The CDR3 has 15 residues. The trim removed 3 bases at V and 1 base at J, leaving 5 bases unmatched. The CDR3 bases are TGTGCCAGCAGTGACCGGGGGGGATCTTCCTACGAGCAGTACTTC. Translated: CASSDRGGSSYEQYF.

Written as DNA, the CDR3 is TGTGCCAGCAGCCAGACGACAGGGACAATCTCCACCCATTACAATGAGCAGTTCTTC. It translates to CASSQTTGTISTHYNEQFF. This chain joins TRBV4-2 and TRBJ2-1; TRBD1 matches at 7 bases. This CDR3 contains 19 residues. In germline, CDR1 is LGHNA, CDR2 YNFKEQ. Trimming took 3 bases from V and 4 from J; bases not matched to a gene: 18.

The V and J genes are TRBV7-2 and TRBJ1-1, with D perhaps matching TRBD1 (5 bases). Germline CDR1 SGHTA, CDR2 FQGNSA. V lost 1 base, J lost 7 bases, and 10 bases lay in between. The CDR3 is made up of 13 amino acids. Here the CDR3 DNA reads TGTGCCAGCAGCTTAGGCAGGGAACTTGAAGCTTTCTTT. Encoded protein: CASSLGRELEAFF.